Ten or more counts support the clone carrying this TCR beta chain. V was pared by 2 bases and J by 2 bases, with 0 bases of the junction left unmatched. This CDR3 contains 15 residues. Germline CDR1 is SNHLY and CDR2 is FYNNEI. Amplified regions were TCR beta CDR3 sequences from RNA transcripts. The TCR CDR3 first-round RT-PCR relied on the HTBI primer set. TCRdb used MiXCR to reprocess the multiplex PCR reads, holding one entry per CDR3 protein. The sample carries some 650,000 distinct CDR3 sequences, 15% to 20% recorded once. The data were obtained in a study of T cells in Graves' hyperthyroidism and ophthalmopathy. From roughly 10 ml of fresh peripheral blood, PBMCs were isolated.

J is TRBJ2-6 and V is TRBV2; 7 bases agree with TRBD1. This clonotype was sampled from a woman aged 40 to 50 with Graves' ophthalmopathy. Sequencing was performed on blood. In DNA, the CDR3 is TGTGCCAGCAGTGAACAGGGGGCTGGGGCCAACGTCCTGACTTTC. This gives the protein CASSEQGAGANVLTF. Combining the CDR3 with reference TRBV2 and TRBJ2-6 gives the whole variable domain EPEVTQTPSHQVTQMGQEVILRCVPISNHLYFYWYRQILGQKVEFLVSFYNNEISEKSEIFDDQFSVERPDGSNFTLKIRSTKLEDSAMYFCASSEQGAGANVLTFGAGSRLTVL.